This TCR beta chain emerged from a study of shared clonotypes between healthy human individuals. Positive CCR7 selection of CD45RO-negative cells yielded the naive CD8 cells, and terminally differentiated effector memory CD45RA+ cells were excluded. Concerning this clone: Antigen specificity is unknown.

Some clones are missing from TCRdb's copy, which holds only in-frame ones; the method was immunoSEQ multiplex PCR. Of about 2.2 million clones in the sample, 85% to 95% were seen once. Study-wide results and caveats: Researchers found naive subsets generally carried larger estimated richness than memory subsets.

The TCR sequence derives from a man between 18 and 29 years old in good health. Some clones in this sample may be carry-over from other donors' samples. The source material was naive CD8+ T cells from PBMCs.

This CDR3 reads CASSQTSGSLAKNIQYF. In nucleotides, the CDR3 is TGCGCCAGCAGCCAGACTAGCGGGAGCCTAGCCAAAAACATTCAGTACTTC. The rearrangement links TRBV4-1 to TRBJ2-4; 12 nucleotides align to TRBD2. Trimming cost V 3 bases and J 0 bases; bases outside gene matches: 3. The germline V gene has CDR1 MGHRA and CDR2 YSYEKL. The CDR3 is 17 residues long.